This TCR beta chain was found in a study of blood T cell repertoires in COVID-19. The CDR3 extends over 12 amino acids. Germline CDR1 is SGHDT and CDR2 is YYEEEE. With V trimmed by 3 bases and J by 6 bases, 1 base remained unmatched. Those enrolled, adults aged roughly 18 to 90 years, came from about two dozen US areas. Participants reported their clinical history, and cohort assignment relied on those reports. Recovered status in Cohort 3 required two negative PCRs, clearance, or symptom resolution. This table comes from immunoSEQ multiplex PCR, and its TCRdb copy is limited to in-frame clones, with some not included. Among around 380,000 clones, approximately 89% were seen once, and the ten largest hold roughly 1.4%.

This TCR came from a man between 25 and 39 years old who had recovered from COVID-19. J is TRBJ1-2 and V is TRBV5-6, with 8 nucleotides matching TRBD1. Specimen: PBMCs or T cells enriched from blood (not recorded which). The CDR3 reads CASSWTGNGYTF. The CDR3 region has the DNA TGTGCCAGCAGCTGGACAGGGAATGGCTACACCTTC.